These 4 T cell receptor beta chains share one sample of origin, sequenced in a study of blood T cell repertoires in COVID-19. Method: immunoSEQ multiplex PCR; TCRdb's copy keeps in-frame clones and lacks some. Altogether under 200,000 clones are present, 85% being singletons, with the ten largest covering about 5%. The sample was peripheral blood. These TCRs come from an elderly woman with acute or convalescent COVID-19.

This clone occurred a few times. This chain connects TRBV6-5 to TRBJ1-1, with 9 positions matching TRBD1. The CDR3 is 13 amino acids. CDR1 is MNHEY and CDR2 is SVGAGI in the germline V gene. The V gene end was trimmed by 4 bases and the J gene end by 11 bases; junction bases not matched to a gene: 8. The CDR3 DNA follows: TGTGCCAGCAGTTTCACAGGGGGCGCAGGGGCTTTCTTT. Protein product: CASSFTGGAGAFF.

V usage is TRBV18 and J usage is TRBJ2-7, with TRBD2 matching over 9 bases. The J segment lost 2 bases and the V segment lost 2 bases, leaving 7 bases of the junction unmatched. CDR1 KGHSH and CDR2 LQKENI come from the germline V gene. This CDR3 spans 16 amino acids. The CDR3: CASSPSSIAGAYEQYF. In DNA, the CDR3 is TGTGCCAGCTCACCAAGTTCAATAGCGGGGGCCTACGAGCAGTACTTC.

The chain recombines TRBV19 with TRBJ1-1; possibly TRBD1 for D (5 bases). Trimming stripped 7 bases from V and 5 bases from J, with 17 bases between. The CDR3 sequence is 14 residues long. Germline CDR1 LNHDA, CDR2 SQIVND (reference sequence). CDR3 in DNA: TGTGCCAGTATTAAAGACGGGGCGGGGACTGAAGCTTTCTTT. Amino acids: CASIKDGAGTEAFF.

The rearrangement joins TRBV28 to TRBJ1-2, with no clear D. Trimming took off 6 bases at V and 4 bases at J, with 21 bases between the two ends. The CDR3 totals 16 residues. The germline V gene has CDR1 MDHEN and CDR2 SYDVKM. The CDR3 is CASSITIAQKSYGYTF. CDR3 in DNA: TGTGCCAGCAGCATTACCATAGCCCAAAAGAGCTATGGCTACACCTTC.